This TCR beta chain was recorded in a study of blood T cell repertoires in COVID-19. Original analysis: By means of reference gene primer amplification, nucleated cell counts were estimated. Method: immunoSEQ multiplex PCR; TCRdb's copy keeps in-frame clones and lacks some. V and J calls and clone size are given by that table; D and trimming were obtained from the DNA. The sample gives 120,000 or so clones, around 87% of which show up once; roughly 30% is in the top ten. Germline V lookup: CDR1 GTSNPN, CDR2 SVGIG (reference sequence). V lost 1 base and J lost 7, with 26 bases in between. The CDR3 has 17 amino acids.

The receptor was isolated from a woman between 65 and 79 years old with acute or convalescent COVID-19. The V and J genes are TRBV30 and TRBJ2-7; a weak D match, TRBD1 (6 bases). The sequencing input was peripheral blood. The CDR3 nucleotides read TGTGCCTGGAGTGCTGCCTCGGACAGCCTCCCACTGTATGAGCAGTACTTC. Translating gives CAWSAASDSLPLYEQYF. The variable domain in full, with the rest retrieved from reference TRBV30 and TRBJ2-7, is SQTIHQWPATLVQPVGSPLSLECTVEGTSNPNLYWYRQAAGRGLQLLFYSVGIGQISSEVPQNLSASRPQDRQFILSSKKLLLSDSGFYLCAWSAASDSLPLYEQYFGPGTRLTVT.